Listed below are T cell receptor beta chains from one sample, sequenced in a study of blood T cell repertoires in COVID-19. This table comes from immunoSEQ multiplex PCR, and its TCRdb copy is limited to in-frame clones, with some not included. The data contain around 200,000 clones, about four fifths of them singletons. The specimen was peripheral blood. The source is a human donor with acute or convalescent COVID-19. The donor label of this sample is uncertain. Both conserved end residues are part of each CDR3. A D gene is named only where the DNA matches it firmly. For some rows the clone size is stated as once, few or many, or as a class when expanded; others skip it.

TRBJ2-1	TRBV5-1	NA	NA	CASSLDGSSYNEQFF	TGCGCCAGCAGCTTGGACGGGAGCTCCTACAATGAGCAGTTCTTC
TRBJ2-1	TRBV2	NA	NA	CASRIRLVRDNEQFF	TGTGCCAGCAGGATCCGACTAGTTCGAGACAATGAGCAGTTCTTC
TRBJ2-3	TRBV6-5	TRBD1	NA	CASRPRDRRTHTQYF	TGTGCCAGCAGACCCCGGGACAGACGAACGCATACGCAGTATTTT
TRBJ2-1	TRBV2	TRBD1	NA	CASAQGPSNEQFF	TGTGCCAGCGCACAGGGGCCGTCCAATGAGCAGTTCTTC
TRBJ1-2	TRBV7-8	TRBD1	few	CASSPRQGENGYTF	TGTGCCAGCAGCCCTAGACAGGGAGAGAATGGCTACACCTTC
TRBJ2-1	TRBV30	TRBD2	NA	CAWSVGLAGEGEQFF	TGTGCCTGGAGTGTAGGGCTAGCGGGGGAGGGTGAGCAGTTCTTC
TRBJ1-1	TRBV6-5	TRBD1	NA	CASDPGGNFNTEAFF	TGTGCCAGTGACCCAGGGGGGAACTTTAACACTGAAGCTTTCTTT
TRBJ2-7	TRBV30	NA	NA	CAWRLTFSYEQYF	TGTGCCTGGAGACTGACTTTCTCCTACGAGCAGTACTTC
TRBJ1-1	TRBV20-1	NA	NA	CSVQENTEAFF	TGCAGTGTACAGGAGAACACTGAAGCTTTCTTT
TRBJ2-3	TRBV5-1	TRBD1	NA	CASSPGQGASRATDTQYF	TGCGCCAGCAGTCCTGGACAGGGGGCGAGTAGGGCGACAGATACGCAGTATTTT
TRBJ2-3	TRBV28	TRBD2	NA	CASSLQTSGFTDTQYF	TGTGCCAGCAGTTTACAGACTAGCGGGTTCACAGATACGCAGTATTTT
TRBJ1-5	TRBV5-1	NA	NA	CASSLGGGTQEPQHF	TGCGCCAGCAGCTTGGGGGGGGGCACCCAAGAGCCCCAGCATTTT
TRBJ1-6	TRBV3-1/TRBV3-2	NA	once	CASSQDQVALHF	TGTGCCAGCAGCCAAGATCAGGTGGCCCTCCACTTT
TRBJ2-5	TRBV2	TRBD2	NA	CASRGGSRETQYF	TGTGCCAGCCGGGGGGGGTCCCGGGAGACCCAGTACTTC
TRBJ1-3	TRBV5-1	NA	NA	CASSLGESSGNTIYF	TGCGCCAGCAGCTTAGGGGAAAGCTCTGGAAACACCATATATTTT
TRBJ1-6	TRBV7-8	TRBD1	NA	CASSPRQGTNSPLHF	TGTGCCAGCAGCCCCCGACAGGGCACAAATTCACCCCTCCACTTT
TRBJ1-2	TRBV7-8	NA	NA	CASSLREGDYGYTF	TGTGCCAGCAGCCTTCGGGAGGGGGACTATGGCTACACCTTC
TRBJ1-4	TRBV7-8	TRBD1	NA	CASSFLAQGANEKLFF	TGTGCCAGCAGCTTCCTCGCACAGGGGGCCAATGAAAAACTGTTTTTT
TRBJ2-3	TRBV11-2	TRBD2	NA	CASSFGLAGFTDTQYF	TGTGCCAGCAGCTTTGGACTAGCGGGATTCACAGATACGCAGTATTTT
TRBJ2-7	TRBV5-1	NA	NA	CASSLESVAAGGSPYEQYF	TGCGCCAGCAGCTTGGAATCTGTAGCGGCAGGGGGAAGCCCCTACGAGCAGTACTTC
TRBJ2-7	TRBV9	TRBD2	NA	CASSVGLAASYEQYF	TGTGCCAGCAGCGTAGGACTAGCGGCCTCCTACGAGCAGTACTTC
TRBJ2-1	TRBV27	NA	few	CASRVMAGPHEQFF	TGTGCCAGCAGAGTCATGGCGGGACCCCATGAGCAGTTCTTC
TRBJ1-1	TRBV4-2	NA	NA	CASSRHGTEAFF	TGTGCCAGCAGCCGACATGGCACTGAAGCTTTCTTT